This entry is about one T cell receptor beta chain. What it recognizes is unknown. The data were obtained in a study of OX40 agonist ivuxolimab in advanced cancers. About the study: Patients receiving dose escalation had hepatocellular carcinoma, melanoma, renal cell or head and neck cancer. A history of anti-PD-1, anti-PD-L1 or anti-CTLA-4 therapy was acceptable, and 40% to 45% had some.

Excluded were patients having autoimmune disease history or systemic immunosuppression. Measured with immunoSEQ multiplex PCR; TCRdb has only the in-frame clones, and not every one. Among some 50,000 clones, around 87% were seen once, and the ten largest hold roughly an eighth. Study results and caveats: Low normalized clonal expansion also occurred in some nonresponding patients.

This receptor was obtained from an adult with an advanced solid tumor such as melanoma, head and neck, liver or kidney cancer. The sequencing here drew on CD4+ or CD8+ T cells sorted from blood, taken in a trial of the OX40 agonist ivuxolimab.

CDR3 in DNA: TGTGCCAGCTATCTCCCCCTAACAGGGGGCGTTGTTGAAGCTTTCTTT. It specifies CASYLPLTGGVVEAFF. The chain joins TRBV6-6 to TRBJ1-1; TRBD1 matches 9 bases. The CDR3 has 16 residues. V lost 8 bases, J lost 7 bases, and 17 bases stayed unmatched. From germline, CDR1 is MNHNY and CDR2 SVGAGI (reference sequence).